The 14 T cell receptor beta chains in this list originate from one sample, sequenced in a study of T cell changes during pregnancy in multiple sclerosis. Some clones are missing from TCRdb's copy, which holds only in-frame ones; the method was immunoSEQ multiplex PCR. Among under 45,000 clones listed, 88% were seen once. Sequences were derived from CD4+ T cells from peripheral blood mononuclear cells, sampled in the second trimester of pregnancy. These receptors all stem from a female donor with multiple sclerosis, enrolled in a pregnancy study.

This clone was counted only a few times. CDR3 loop: CASSVKGDTEAFF. In nucleotides, the CDR3 is TGTGCCAGTAGTGTCAAGGGGGACACTGAAGCTTTCTTT. J is TRBJ1-1 and V is TRBV19, with TRBD1 as a possible D gene (6 bases). CDR3 length: 13 residues. Germline CDR1 and CDR2: LNHDA and SQIVND (reference sequence). Trimming left V 5 bases short and J 3 bases short, with 10 bases between.

The chain employs TRBV20-1 and TRBJ2-5; 8 bases align to TRBD1. V shed 8 bases and J 5 bases; nucleotides not matched to a gene: 4. CDR1 is DFQATT, CDR2 SNEGSKA, per germline (reference sequence). This CDR3 is 11 amino acids long. The CDR3 protein is CSHRDRETQYF. Here the CDR3 DNA reads TGCAGTCACAGGGACAGGGAGACCCAGTACTTC.

This clone was recorded a few times. The chain combines TRBV7-8 with TRBJ2-1; 7 bases fit TRBD2. Germline V gene lookup returns CDR1 SGHVS and CDR2 FQNEAQ. This CDR3 has 17 residues. V gave up 4 bases and J gave up 1 base; unmatched junction bases: 10. This CDR3 is CASSSPLAVTSYNEQFF. In DNA, the CDR3 is TGTGCCAGCAGCTCCCCGCTAGCGGTTACTTCCTACAATGAGCAGTTCTTC.

This rearrangement joins TRBV9 to TRBJ2-1, with 11 nucleotides matching TRBD2. J was trimmed by 7 bases and V by 3 bases; bases with no gene match: 6. Per the germline V gene, CDR1 is SGDLS and CDR2 is YYNGEE. The CDR3 has 15 residues. CDR3 sequence (DNA): TGTGCCAGCAGCGGTAGCGGGAGGGCCTTTAATGAGCAGTTCTTC. Residues: CASSGSGRAFNEQFF. The full variable domain, completed using reference TRBV9 and TRBJ2-1, is DSGVTQTPKHLITATGQRVTLRCSPRSGDLSVYWYQQSLDQGLQFLIQYYNGEERAKGNILERFSAQQFPDLHSELNLSSLELGDSALYFCASSGSGRAFNEQFFGPGTRLTVL.

V usage is TRBV5-4 and J usage is TRBJ2-1, with D tentatively TRBD1 (5 bases). V lost 3 bases and J 2 bases, leaving 6 bases between the germline ends. The CDR3 is 13 residues long. Germline V CDR1 and CDR2: SGHNT, YYREEE (reference sequence). CDR3 residues: CASSWGTYNEQFF. The CDR3 DNA is TGTGCCAGCAGCTGGGGCACCTACAATGAGCAGTTCTTC. Using reference TRBV5-4 and TRBJ2-1 for the parts outside the CDR3, the full variable domain is ETGVTQSPTHLIKTRGQQVTLRCSSQSGHNTVSWYQQALGQGPQFIFQYYREEENGRGNFPPRFSGLQFPNYSSELNVNALELDDSALYLCASSWGTYNEQFFGPGTRLTVL.

The genes are TRBV4-2 and TRBJ2-3; TRBD1 matches 9 bases. CDR3 length: 17 amino acids. Germline assignment: CDR1 LGHNA and CDR2 YNFKEQ. Unmatched junction bases numbered 7, after V lost 2 bases and J lost 1 base. The CDR3 nucleotides read TGTGCCAGCAGCCAAAACGGACGGGACAGGGGCACAGATACGCAGTATTTT. Residues: CASSQNGRDRGTDTQYF.

The J gene is TRBJ2-1, the V gene TRBV16; weak D call: TRBD1 (7 bases). The CDR3 totals 16 residues. V was trimmed by 4 bases and J by 1 base, leaving 14 bases between them. The germline V gene has CDR1 KGHSY and CDR2 FQNENV. The CDR3 DNA is TGTGCCAGCAGCCCCCAGGGGGAGGTATCCTACAATGAGCAGTTCTTC. Encoded protein: CASSPQGEVSYNEQFF.

The chain is built from TRBV14 and TRBJ2-2; 8 bases agree with TRBD2. CDR3 length: 15 amino acids. Per germline, CDR1 SGHDN and CDR2 FVKESK. Losses at the gene ends were 0 bases for V and 6 bases for J; bases not matched to a gene: 3. The CDR3, as DNA: TGTGCCAGCAGCCAAGAGGGACTAGTTTCCGGGGAGCTGTTTTTT. This translates into CASSQEGLVSGELFF. The full variable domain, its missing parts supplied by reference TRBV14 and TRBJ2-2, is EAGVTQFPSHSVIEKGQTVTLRCDPISGHDNLYWYRRVMGKEIKFLLHFVKESKQDESGMPNNRFLAERTGGTYSTLKVQPAELEDSGVYFCASSQEGLVSGELFFGEGSRLTVL.

The CDR3 nucleotides read TGTGCCACCAGCATAACACAGGGTGTGGCTGAAGCTTTCTTT. Translation gives CATSITQGVAEAFF. The rearrangement joins TRBV15 to TRBJ1-1; the D gene is possibly TRBD1 (6 bases). This CDR3 spans 14 amino acids. In germline, CDR1 is LNHNV, CDR2 YYDKDF (reference sequence). Trimming pared 4 bases from V and 6 bases from J, leaving 15 bases between.

The V gene is TRBV10-3, the J gene TRBJ1-4; no clear D. CDR1 is ENHRY, CDR2 SYGVKD, per germline. This CDR3 spans 17 amino acids. V gave up 6 bases and J gave up 0 bases, with 17 bases separating them. The CDR3 bases are TGTGCCATCAGCGCCCGGTCGTCCGGGACAACTAATGAAAAACTGTTTTTT. This gives the protein CAISARSSGTTNEKLFF.

The gene calls are TRBV11-2 and TRBJ2-1; D gene unclear. V gave up 4 bases and J gave up 10 bases, with 8 bases separating them. There are 11 residues in the CDR3. Germline loops: CDR1 SGHAT, CDR2 FQNNGV. For the CDR3, the DNA is TGTGCCAGCAGCTCTTCCGGGGAGCAGTTCTTC. Residues: CASSSSGEQFF.

The chain couples TRBV9 to TRBJ1-2; 10 nucleotides align to TRBD1. The CDR3 consists of 15 residues. V lost 3 bases to trimming and J lost 3 bases; unmatched junction nucleotides: 5. CDR1 is SGDLS and CDR2 is YYNGEE in the germline V gene. Here the CDR3 DNA reads TGTGCCAGCAGCGGCCCAGGACAGGGGGACTATGGCTACACCTTC. Translated, it gives CASSGPGQGDYGYTF. Filled out from reference TRBV9 and TRBJ1-2, the complete variable domain reads DSGVTQTPKHLITATGQRVTLRCSPRSGDLSVYWYQQSLDQGLQFLIQYYNGEERAKGNILERFSAQQFPDLHSELNLSSLELGDSALYFCASSGPGQGDYGYTFGSGTRLTVV.

The chain combines TRBV4-2 with TRBJ2-2, with 7 bases that match TRBD1. This CDR3 spans 16 amino acids. The germline CDR1 and CDR2 sequences are LGHNA and YNFKEQ. The J segment lost 5 bases and the V segment lost 0 bases, leaving 6 bases of the junction unmatched. CDR3 amino acids: CASSQEATGFTGELFF. In DNA, the CDR3 is TGTGCCAGCAGCCAAGAAGCGACAGGGTTTACCGGGGAGCTGTTTTTT.

V and J are TRBV2 and TRBJ2-7; D is possibly TRBD2 (5 bases). The germline gives CDR1 SNHLY, CDR2 FYNNEI. This CDR3 region has 12 residues. V lost 7 bases, J lost 7 bases, and 14 bases lay in between. CDR3 bases: TGTGCCAGCACCTCGGACTCACATGAGCAGTACTTC. Translating it yields CASTSDSHEQYF.